Listed below are T cell receptor beta chains from one sample, sequenced in a study of blood T cells in healthy people across ages. TCRdb processed the 5' RACE reads anew with MiXCR; each CDR3 protein has one entry. The table includes around 800,000 distinct CDR3 sequences, 55% to 65% detected once. The specimen sequenced was blood. These receptors all stem from a man aged 25-45 years in good health. Both conserved end residues are part of each CDR3. D genes are given only for firm matches. Size values are once, few and many counts, or a class for expanded clones, and some rows have none.

>.|TRBV30|TRBJ2-1|.
TGTGCCTGGAGTGTATACGTCAGACACAATGAGCAGTTCTTC
CAWSVYVRHNEQFF
>.|TRBV20-1|TRBJ2-3|few
TGCAGTGCCACTAAGGGTCCCACAGATACGCAGTATTTT
CSATKGPTDTQYF
>.|TRBV7-9|TRBJ1-4|.
TGTGCCAGCAGTCGGAACGAGGGTGGGATTGAAAAACTGTTTTTT
CASSRNEGGIEKLFF
>TRBD2|TRBV5-1|TRBJ2-1|.
TGCGCCAGCAGCTTCCAAACCCCTCTAGCGGGGGGGCTTTTCAATGAGCAGTTCTTC
CASSFQTPLAGGLFNEQFF
>TRBD2|TRBV4-3|TRBJ2-3|few
TGCGCCAGCAGCCAACTTAGCGGGGGGGCCTTAGATACGCAGTATTTT
CASSQLSGGALDTQYF
>TRBD1|TRBV13|TRBJ2-6|.
TGTGCCAGCAGCTTTAGGGGGCAGTCGGCTGGGGCCAACGTCCTGACTTTC
CASSFRGQSAGANVLTF
>TRBD2|TRBV4-2|TRBJ2-5|.
TGTGCCAGCAGCCAGGTGGTGAGCGGGGGATCACGAGGGGAGACCCAGTACTTC
CASSQVVSGGSRGETQYF
>TRBD1|TRBV29-1|TRBJ2-1|few
TGCAGCGTAGCGACAGGGGGGCAGTTCTTC
CSVATGGQFF
>.|TRBV15|TRBJ2-7|.
TGTGCCACCAGCAGGGTTAGGGAATCCGAGCAGTACTTC
CATSRVRESEQYF
>.|TRBV12-3/TRBV12-4|TRBJ2-1|.
TGTGCCAGCAGTCCCGGACCTAACATCAATGAGCAGTTCTTC
CASSPGPNINEQFF
>.|TRBV2|TRBJ1-5|few
TGTGCCAGCAGGAAAGGACTCTCCGGACAGCCCCAGCATTTT
CASRKGLSGQPQHF
>.|TRBV7-9|TRBJ2-1|.
TGTGCCAGCAGCGCCATAGCGGCCCCTTACAATGAGCAGTTCTTC
CASSAIAAPYNEQFF
>.|TRBV18|TRBJ2-5|many
TGTGCCAGCGCCCGACAGGATCGGGAGACCCAGTACTTC
CASARQDRETQYF
>.|TRBV28|TRBJ2-7|few
TGTGCCAGTGGACAGTGGGACGAGCAGTACTTC
CASGQWDEQYF
>.|TRBV28|TRBJ2-7|.
TGTGCCAGCATCCCCCAACGAGGCAACTCCTACGAGCAGTACTTC
CASIPQRGNSYEQYF
>TRBD2|TRBV6-2/TRBV6-3|TRBJ2-1|few
TGTGCCACGTACCGATCCGGGGGGATCCGCTACAATGAGCAGTTCTTC
CATYRSGGIRYNEQFF
>.|TRBV9|TRBJ2-2|.
TGTGCCAGCAGCGTAGATAGGGCCGGGGAGCTGTTTTTT
CASSVDRAGELFF
>.|TRBV29-1|TRBJ2-6|.
TGCGGCGGCCGTAGCTCTGGGGCCAACGTCCTGACTTTC
CGGRSSGANVLTF
>TRBD2|TRBV11-1|TRBJ2-1|many
TGTGCCAGCAGCTTAGGGACTAGCGGGGAAACAGGGGATGAGCAGTTCTTC
CASSLGTSGETGDEQFF